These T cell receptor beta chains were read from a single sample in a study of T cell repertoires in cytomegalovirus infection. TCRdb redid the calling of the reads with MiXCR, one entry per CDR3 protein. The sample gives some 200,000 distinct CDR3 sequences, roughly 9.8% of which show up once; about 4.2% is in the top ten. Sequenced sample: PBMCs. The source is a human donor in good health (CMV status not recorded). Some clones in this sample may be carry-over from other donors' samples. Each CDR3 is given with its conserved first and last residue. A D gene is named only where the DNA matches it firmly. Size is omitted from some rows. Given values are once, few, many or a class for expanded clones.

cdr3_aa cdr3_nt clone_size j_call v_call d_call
CASSWDRAFKNIQYF TGTGCCAGCAGCTGGGACAGGGCCTTTAAAAACATTCAGTACTTC many TRBJ2-4 TRBV28 TRBD1
CATGSGAFF TGTGCCACCGGGAGTGGAGCTTTCTTT NA TRBJ1-1 TRBV28 NA
CASSPPSGAGNTEAFF TGTGCCAGCTCACCACCGTCAGGGGCGGGGAACACTGAAGCTTTCTTT few TRBJ1-1 TRBV18 NA
CASTPSQISRTDTQYF TGTGCCAGCACTCCGTCCCAAATTTCCAGGACCGATACGCAGTATTTT few TRBJ2-3 TRBV6-6 NA
CAPTLAGYQPQHF TGTGCCCCCACACTTGCCGGCTATCAGCCCCAGCATTTT few TRBJ1-5 TRBV24-1 NA
CASSSRTGLNEQFF TGTGCCAGCAGCAGCAGGACAGGGCTAAATGAGCAGTTCTTC NA TRBJ2-1 TRBV5-4 TRBD1
CASSLSVNSPLHF TGTGCCAGCAGCTTATCAGTTAATTCACCCCTCCACTTT many TRBJ1-6 TRBV7-2 NA
CASRWAGTENTEAFF TGTGCCAGCAGATGGGCCGGGACAGAGAACACTGAAGCTTTCTTT many TRBJ1-1 TRBV7-3 TRBD1
CASSSPSGQGVTGANVLTF TGTGCCAGCAGCTCCCCCTCCGGACAGGGTGTCACTGGGGCCAACGTCCTGACTTTC many TRBJ2-6 TRBV7-9 TRBD1
CSAPAGQFTFNYGYTF TGCAGTGCTCCCGCGGGACAGTTCACCTTCAACTATGGCTACACCTTC NA TRBJ1-2 TRBV20-1 TRBD1
CASSILTSGAYNEQFF TGTGCCAGTAGTATACTGACTAGCGGGGCATACAATGAGCAGTTCTTC few TRBJ2-1 TRBV19 TRBD2
CASSGGTRGNQPQHF TGTGCCAGCAGTGGCGGGACCCGAGGCAATCAGCCCCAGCATTTT NA TRBJ1-5 TRBV27 NA
CASSKGPHTDTQYF TGTGCCAGTAGTAAGGGGCCCCACACAGATACGCAGTATTTT NA TRBJ2-3 TRBV19 NA
CASSYGTSGTYEQYF TGTGCCAGCAGCTATGGGACTAGCGGAACCTACGAGCAGTACTTC many TRBJ2-7 TRBV12-3/TRBV12-4 TRBD2
CASSFGGMGTEAFF TGTGCCAGCAGCTTTGGGGGGATGGGAACTGAAGCTTTCTTT NA TRBJ1-1 TRBV5-5 NA
CSVDGAVGNTIYF TGCAGCGTTGACGGGGCGGTTGGAAACACCATATATTTT many TRBJ1-3 TRBV29-1 NA
CASSLEAGIYEQYF TGTGCCAGCAGCTTAGAGGCCGGGATATACGAGCAGTACTTC many TRBJ2-7 TRBV7-2 NA
CASSLGQRGAGSDTQYF TGTGCCAGCAGCTTAGGCCAACGGGGGGCAGGGTCAGATACGCAGTATTTT many TRBJ2-3 TRBV7-2 NA
CASSSGTFGGYTF TGTGCCAGCAGTTCAGGAACATTTGGTGGCTACACCTTC NA TRBJ1-2 TRBV7-2 NA
CASSFRANEQFF TGTGCCAGCAGCTTTAGAGCAAATGAGCAGTTCTTC NA TRBJ2-1 TRBV7-2 NA
CASRPRSKAGSSYNEQFF TGTGCCAGCAGACCCAGGTCCAAAGCGGGAAGCTCCTACAATGAGCAGTTCTTC NA TRBJ2-1 TRBV14 TRBD2
CASSEETSLGEQYF TGTGCCAGTTCCGAAGAGACTAGCTTGGGGGAGCAGTACTTC NA TRBJ2-7 TRBV19 TRBD2
CASSLVQNQPQHF TGTGCCAGCAGTTTGGTTCAAAATCAGCCCCAGCATTTT NA TRBJ1-5 TRBV28 NA
CASRALGEGSYTEAFF TGTGCCAGCAGAGCTCTTGGGGAGGGAAGCTACACTGAAGCTTTCTTT NA TRBJ1-1 TRBV12-3/TRBV12-4 NA
CSAQRGTSGNTIYF TGCAGCGCCCAGCGGGGGACATCCGGAAACACCATATATTTT few TRBJ1-3 TRBV29-1 NA
CTATPGTDEQFF TGCACCGCCACCCCAGGTACCGATGAGCAGTTCTTC many TRBJ2-1 TRBV29-1 NA
CASSYGSSTETQYF TGTGCCAGCAGTTACGGCTCGTCTACAGAGACCCAGTACTTC NA TRBJ2-5 TRBV6-2/TRBV6-3 NA
CASSLVPTRITDTQYF TGTGCCAGCAGCTTAGTCCCGACTAGAATCACAGATACGCAGTATTTT NA TRBJ2-3 TRBV7-2 NA
CATSESGTDVWDEQFF TGTGCCACCAGTGAGTCCGGGACAGATGTTTGGGATGAGCAGTTCTTC many TRBJ2-1 TRBV24-1 TRBD1
CASLRGAEISEQYF TGTGCCAGCTTGCGGGGGGCGGAGATTAGCGAGCAGTACTTC many TRBJ2-7 TRBV5-6 TRBD2
CASRAFGGLDQPQHF TGTGCCAGCAGAGCATTTGGGGGTTTGGATCAGCCCCAGCATTTT NA TRBJ1-5 TRBV2 NA
CASSRNTGAANTEAFF TGTGCCAGCTCACGGAACACAGGGGCGGCGAACACTGAAGCTTTCTTT few TRBJ1-1 TRBV18 TRBD1
CASSLARQGRTEAFF TGTGCCAGCAGCTTAGCCCGACAGGGGCGGACTGAAGCTTTCTTT NA TRBJ1-1 TRBV7-9 TRBD1
CASSQRGLARHITYEQYF TGCGCCAGCAGTCAGAGGGGACTAGCGCGGCACATAACCTACGAGCAGTACTTC few TRBJ2-7 TRBV23-1 TRBD2
CSASIPRAGTGELFF TGCAGTGCTAGTATCCCCAGGGCAGGGACCGGGGAGCTGTTTTTT NA TRBJ2-2 TRBV20-1 NA
CASTVGGPGYTF TGTGCCAGCACCGTGGGGGGGCCTGGCTACACCTTC many TRBJ1-2 TRBV7-2 NA
CASTALGRDTEAFF TGTGCCAGCACCGCTCTTGGGCGGGACACTGAAGCTTTCTTT few TRBJ1-1 TRBV6-6 NA
CASSAGLQGGNTIYF TGTGCCAGCAGCGCCGGGCTCCAGGGAGGAAACACCATATATTTT NA TRBJ1-3 TRBV25-1 NA
CAWPLEGSNTEAFF TGTGCCTGGCCCCTCGAAGGGTCGAACACTGAAGCTTTCTTT many TRBJ1-1 TRBV30 NA
CASSLARIRGRAFF TGTGCCAGCAGCTTAGCCAGGATCAGAGGGAGGGCTTTCTTT many TRBJ1-1 TRBV7-8 NA
CASSFPGTGGFEQYF TGTGCCAGCAGTTTTCCCGGGACAGGGGGTTTCGAGCAGTACTTC NA TRBJ2-7 TRBV28 TRBD1
CASSLASNRIYGYTF TGTGCCAGCAGCTTGGCCTCTAACCGCATCTATGGCTACACCTTC NA TRBJ1-2 TRBV5-6 NA
CASSSPDRDFSSTEAFF TGCGCCAGCAGCTCTCCGGACCGGGACTTCTCATCCACTGAAGCTTTCTTT many TRBJ1-1 TRBV5-1 NA
CASSLRGGGTESYEQYF TGTGCCAGCAGCCTACGCGGTGGGGGGACAGAGTCCTACGAGCAGTACTTC NA TRBJ2-7 TRBV7-3 NA
CASSETALGEQYF TGTGCCAGCAGCGAGACAGCCTTGGGGGAGCAGTACTTC many TRBJ2-7 TRBV12-3/TRBV12-4 NA
CASSPYGLTSGGTYEQYF TGTGCCAGCAGCCCCTACGGGCTGACTAGCGGGGGGACCTACGAGCAGTACTTC many TRBJ2-7 TRBV7-6 TRBD2
CASRATGRKSYGYTF TGTGCCAGCAGGGCAACGGGACGCAAGAGCTATGGCTACACCTTC NA TRBJ1-2 TRBV11-2 NA
CATSGRTGAQPQHF TGTGCCACCAGCGGAAGGACAGGGGCTCAGCCCCAGCATTTT NA TRBJ1-5 TRBV15 TRBD1
CASTPVVEVGSPLHF TGTGCCAGTACCCCAGTCGTGGAGGTTGGTTCACCCCTCCACTTT NA TRBJ1-6 TRBV19 NA
CASSQRTSGRAETQYF TGTGCCAGCAGCCAACGGACTAGCGGGAGAGCAGAGACCCAGTACTTC many TRBJ2-5 TRBV7-2 TRBD2
CASSRSGGYNEQFF TGTGCCAGCAGCCGTAGCGGGGGGTACAATGAGCAGTTCTTC many TRBJ2-1 TRBV7-9 TRBD2
CASSLTSGRIRNEQFF TGTGCCAGCAGCTTAACTAGCGGGAGGATCAGGAATGAGCAGTTCTTC NA TRBJ2-1 TRBV7-9 TRBD2
CASSQTSGRFVEQFF TGTGCCAGCAGCCAAACTAGCGGGAGATTCGTGGAGCAGTTCTTC many TRBJ2-1 TRBV6-6 TRBD2
CASSRGYWDTEAFF TGTGCCAGCAGCCGTGGATATTGGGACACTGAAGCTTTCTTT NA TRBJ1-1 TRBV27 NA
CASSKGRLAEPPYEQYF TGTGCCAGCAGCAAAGGCAGACTAGCGGAACCTCCCTACGAGCAGTACTTC many TRBJ2-7 TRBV7-2 TRBD2
CASSLVAGGPANEQFF TGTGCCAGCAGCCTGGTAGCGGGAGGCCCGGCCAATGAGCAGTTCTTC NA TRBJ2-1 TRBV5-5 TRBD2
CASSLGTSSYNEQFF TGTGCCAGCAGCTTAGGGACTAGCTCCTACAATGAGCAGTTCTTC many TRBJ2-1 TRBV7-8 TRBD2